This T cell receptor (beta chain) derives from a study of blood T cell repertoires in COVID-19. Overall study: PBMCs, B-cell-depleted T cells, or T cells were the source of the cDNA or gDNA that made up the material.

Original analysis: Reference gene primers were amplified, and this amplification served to estimate nucleated cell counts. Only in-frame clones appear in the TCRdb table, and some are missing; sequencing was by immunoSEQ multiplex PCR. The V and J calls and clone size were taken over from that table, and D and trimming were inferred from the DNA. The sample includes more than 95,000 clones, approximately 83% of them seen just once. Germline V gene data show CDR1 as SGHTA and CDR2 as FQGNSA. The CDR3 loop spans 14 amino acids. V gave up 6 bases and J gave up 2 bases; unmatched junction bases: 3. Comments on this clone: One base away lies a much larger clone, so this may be a sequencing read error.

This receptor was taken from a woman older than 75 with active or convalescent COVID-19. The chain employs TRBV7-2 and TRBJ2-2; TRBD1 aligns across 7 bases. Material for sequencing was peripheral blood. The CDR3 DNA reads TGTGCCAGCAGTCGGGACAGAAACACCGGGGAGCTGTTTTTT. The encoded protein is CASSRDRNTGELFF. The variable domain in full, completed from reference TRBV7-2 and TRBJ2-2, reads GAGVSQSPSNKVTEKGKDVELRCDPISGHTALYWYRQSLGQGLEFLIYFQGNSAPDKSGLPSDRFSAERTGGSVSTLTIQRTQQEDSAVYLCASSRDRNTGELFFGEGSRLTVL.